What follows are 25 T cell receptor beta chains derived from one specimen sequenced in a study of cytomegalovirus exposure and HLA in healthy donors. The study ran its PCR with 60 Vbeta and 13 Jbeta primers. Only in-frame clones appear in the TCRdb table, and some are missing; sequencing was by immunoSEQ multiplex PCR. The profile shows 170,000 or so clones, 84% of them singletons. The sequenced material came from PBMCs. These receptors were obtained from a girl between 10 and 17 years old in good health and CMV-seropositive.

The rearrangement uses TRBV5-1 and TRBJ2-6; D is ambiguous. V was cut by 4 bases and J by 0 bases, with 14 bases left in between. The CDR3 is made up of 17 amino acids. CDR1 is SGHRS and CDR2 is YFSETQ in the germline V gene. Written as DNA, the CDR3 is TGCGCCAGCAGCCTAGTCCCGATAGGCTCTGGGGCCAACGTCCTGACTTTC. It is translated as CASSLVPIGSGANVLTF.

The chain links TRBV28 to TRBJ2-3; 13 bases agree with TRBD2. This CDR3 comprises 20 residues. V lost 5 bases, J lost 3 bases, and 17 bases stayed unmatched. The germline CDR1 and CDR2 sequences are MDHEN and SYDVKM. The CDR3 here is CASSPLTSGGPWDITDTQYF. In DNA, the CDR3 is TGTGCCAGCAGTCCGTTGACTAGCGGGGGGCCATGGGATATAACAGATACGCAGTATTTT.

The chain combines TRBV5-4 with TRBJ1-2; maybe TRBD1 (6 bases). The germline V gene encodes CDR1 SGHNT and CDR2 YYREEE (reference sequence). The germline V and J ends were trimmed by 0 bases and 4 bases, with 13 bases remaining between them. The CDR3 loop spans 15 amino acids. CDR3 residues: CASSLDLGGAYGYTF. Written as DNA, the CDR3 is TGTGCCAGCAGCTTGGATCTAGGGGGGGCCTATGGCTACACCTTC.

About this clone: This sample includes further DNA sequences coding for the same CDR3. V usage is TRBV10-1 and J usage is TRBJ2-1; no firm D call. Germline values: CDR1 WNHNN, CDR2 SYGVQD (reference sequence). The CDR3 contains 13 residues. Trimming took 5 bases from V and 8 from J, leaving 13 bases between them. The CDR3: CASSSRGGDEQFF. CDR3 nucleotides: TGCGCCAGCAGTTCAAGAGGTGGTGATGAGCAGTTCTTC.

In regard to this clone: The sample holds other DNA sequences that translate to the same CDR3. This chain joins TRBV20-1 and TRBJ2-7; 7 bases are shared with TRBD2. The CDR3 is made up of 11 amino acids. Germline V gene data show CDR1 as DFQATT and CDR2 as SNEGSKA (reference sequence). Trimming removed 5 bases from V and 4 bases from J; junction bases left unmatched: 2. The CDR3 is CSALLAYEQYF. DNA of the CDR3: TGCAGTGCTTTACTAGCGTACGAGCAGTACTTC.

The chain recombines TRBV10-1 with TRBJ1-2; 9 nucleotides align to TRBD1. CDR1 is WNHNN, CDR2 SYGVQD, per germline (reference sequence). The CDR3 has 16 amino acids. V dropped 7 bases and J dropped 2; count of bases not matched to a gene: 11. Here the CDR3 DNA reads TGCGCCAGCAAGAGGGACAGGGTGCGACCCAACTATGGCTACACCTTC. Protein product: CASKRDRVRPNYGYTF.

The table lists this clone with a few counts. The CDR3 loop reads CASSLGQSDYGYTF. As DNA, the CDR3 is TGTGCCAGCAGCTTAGGACAGTCCGACTATGGCTACACCTTC. The J gene is TRBJ1-2, the V gene TRBV11-2, with D tentatively TRBD1 (5 bases). The CDR3 is 14 residues long. V was clipped by 1 base and J by 3 bases, with 9 bases between them. CDR1 and CDR2 (germline): SGHAT, FQNNGV.

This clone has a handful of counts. The CDR3: CASGRGLASGELFF. In DNA, the CDR3 is TGTGCCAGCGGCAGGGGACTAGCGTCCGGGGAGCTGTTTTTT. The rearrangement uses TRBV2 and TRBJ2-2; 10 nucleotides agree with TRBD2. The V and J ends lost 8 bases and 6 bases, in that order; junction bases with no gene match: 6. This CDR3 is built from 14 residues. CDR1 and CDR2 (germline): SNHLY, FYNNEI. Full variable domain (missing parts from reference TRBV2 and TRBJ2-2): EPEVTQTPSHQVTQMGQEVILRCVPISNHLYFYWYRQILGQKVEFLVSFYNNEISEKSEIFDDQFSVERPDGSNFTLKIRSTKLEDSAMYFCASGRGLASGELFFGEGSRLTVL.

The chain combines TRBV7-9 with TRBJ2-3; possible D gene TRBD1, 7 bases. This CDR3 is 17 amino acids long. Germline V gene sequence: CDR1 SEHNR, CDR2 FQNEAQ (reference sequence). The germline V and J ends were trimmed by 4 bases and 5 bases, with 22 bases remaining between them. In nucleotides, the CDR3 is TGTGCCAGCAGCTCCGGAGGCGGGACAGCCGATAGAGATACGCAGTATTTT. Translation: CASSSGGGTADRDTQYF.

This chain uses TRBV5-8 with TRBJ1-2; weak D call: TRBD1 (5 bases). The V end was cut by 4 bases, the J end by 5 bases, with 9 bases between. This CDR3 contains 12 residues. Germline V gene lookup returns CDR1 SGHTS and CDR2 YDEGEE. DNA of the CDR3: TGTGCCAGCAGCCTTGGACATTATGGCTACACCTTC. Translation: CASSLGHYGYTF. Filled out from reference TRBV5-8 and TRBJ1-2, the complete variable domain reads EAGVTQSPTHLIKTRGQQATLRCSPISGHTSVYWYQQALGLGLQFLLWYDEGEERNRGNFPPRFSGRQFPNYSSELNVNALELEDSALYLCASSLGHYGYTFGSGTRLTVV.

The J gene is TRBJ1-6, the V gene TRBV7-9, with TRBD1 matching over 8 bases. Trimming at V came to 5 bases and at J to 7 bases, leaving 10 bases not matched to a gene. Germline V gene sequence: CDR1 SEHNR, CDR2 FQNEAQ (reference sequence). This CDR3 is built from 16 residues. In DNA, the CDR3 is TGTGCCAGCAGCCCAACCAGCGGACAGGGAAATTCACCCCTCCACTTT. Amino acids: CASSPTSGQGNSPLHF. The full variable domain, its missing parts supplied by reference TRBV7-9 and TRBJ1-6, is DTGVSQNPRHKITKRGQNVTFRCDPISEHNRLYWYRQTLGQGPEFLTYFQNEAQLEKSRLLSDRFSAERPKGSFSTLEIQRTEQGDSAMYLCASSPTSGQGNSPLHFGNGTRLTVT.

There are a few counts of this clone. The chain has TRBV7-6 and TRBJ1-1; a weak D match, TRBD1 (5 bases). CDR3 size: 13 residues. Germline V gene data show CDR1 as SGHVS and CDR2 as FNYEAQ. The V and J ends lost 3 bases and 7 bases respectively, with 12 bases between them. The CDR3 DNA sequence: TGTGCCAGCAGCTTCGGCAGGGCGAATGAAGCTTTCTTT. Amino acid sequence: CASSFGRANEAFF.

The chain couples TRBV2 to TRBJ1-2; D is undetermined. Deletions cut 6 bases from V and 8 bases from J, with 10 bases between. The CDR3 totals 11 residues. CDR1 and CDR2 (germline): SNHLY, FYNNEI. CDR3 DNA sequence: TGTGCCAGCAGGAGAGTGCAAGGCTACACCTTC. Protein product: CASRRVQGYTF.

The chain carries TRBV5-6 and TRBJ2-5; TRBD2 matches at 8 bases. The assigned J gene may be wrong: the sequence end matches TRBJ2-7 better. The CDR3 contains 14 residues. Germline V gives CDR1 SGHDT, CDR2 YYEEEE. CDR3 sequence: CASSSGLASYEQYF. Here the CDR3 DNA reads TGTGCCAGCAGCTCCGGACTAGCTTCCTACGAGCAGTACTTC.

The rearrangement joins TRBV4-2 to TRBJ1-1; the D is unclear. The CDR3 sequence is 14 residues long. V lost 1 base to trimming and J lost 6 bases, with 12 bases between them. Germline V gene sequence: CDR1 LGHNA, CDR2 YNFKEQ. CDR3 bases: TGTGCCAGCAGCCAAGTACAGATGGGCGCTGAAGCTTTCTTT. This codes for CASSQVQMGAEAFF.

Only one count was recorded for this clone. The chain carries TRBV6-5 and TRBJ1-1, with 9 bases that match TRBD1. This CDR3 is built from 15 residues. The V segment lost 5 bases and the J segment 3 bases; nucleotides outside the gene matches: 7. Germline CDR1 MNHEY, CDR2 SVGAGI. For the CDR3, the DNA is TGTGCCAGCAGTCACCGGGACAGGGTAGACACTGAAGCTTTCTTT. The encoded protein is CASSHRDRVDTEAFF.

The CDR3 spells CASSTGQLINTQYF. CDR3 sequence (DNA): TGTGCCAGTAGTACGGGACAGTTAATCAATACGCAGTATTTT. This chain connects TRBV19 to TRBJ2-3, with 7 bases lining up with TRBD1. The CDR3 contains 14 residues. V lost 4 bases and J lost 7; bases outside the gene matches: 8. Germline V lookup: CDR1 LNHDA, CDR2 SQIVND (reference sequence).

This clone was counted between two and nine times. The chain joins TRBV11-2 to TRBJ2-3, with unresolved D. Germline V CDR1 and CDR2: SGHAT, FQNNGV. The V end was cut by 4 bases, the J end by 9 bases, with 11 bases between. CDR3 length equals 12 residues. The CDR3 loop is CASSYISLTQYF. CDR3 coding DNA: TGTGCCAGCAGCTATATCTCCTTAACGCAGTATTTT.

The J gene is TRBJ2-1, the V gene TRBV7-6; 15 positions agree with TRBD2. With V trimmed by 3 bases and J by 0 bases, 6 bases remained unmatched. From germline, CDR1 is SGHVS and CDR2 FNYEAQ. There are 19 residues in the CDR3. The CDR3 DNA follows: TGTGCCAGCAGCTTGCGGACTAGCGGGGGGGCGAGCTCCTACAATGAGCAGTTCTTC. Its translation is CASSLRTSGGASSYNEQFF.

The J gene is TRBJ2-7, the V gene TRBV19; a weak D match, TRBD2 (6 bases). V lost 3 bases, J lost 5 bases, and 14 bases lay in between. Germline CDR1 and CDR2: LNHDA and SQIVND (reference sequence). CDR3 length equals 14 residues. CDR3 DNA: TGTGCCAGTAGTATTGCGGGGAAGCAAAACGAGCAGTACTTC. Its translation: CASSIAGKQNEQYF.

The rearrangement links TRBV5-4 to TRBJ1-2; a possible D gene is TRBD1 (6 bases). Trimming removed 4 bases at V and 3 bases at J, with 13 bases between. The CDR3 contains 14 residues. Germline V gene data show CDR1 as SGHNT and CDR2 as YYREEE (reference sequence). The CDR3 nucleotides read TGTGCCAGCAGCGGCGGGCAGGGGCACTATGGCTACACCTTC. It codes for CASSGGQGHYGYTF.

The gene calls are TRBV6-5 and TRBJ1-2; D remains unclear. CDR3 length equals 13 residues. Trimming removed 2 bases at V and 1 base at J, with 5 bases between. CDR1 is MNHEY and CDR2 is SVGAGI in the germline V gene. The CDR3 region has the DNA TGTGCCAGCAGTTACGCGGGTAACTATGGCTACACCTTC. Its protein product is CASSYAGNYGYTF.

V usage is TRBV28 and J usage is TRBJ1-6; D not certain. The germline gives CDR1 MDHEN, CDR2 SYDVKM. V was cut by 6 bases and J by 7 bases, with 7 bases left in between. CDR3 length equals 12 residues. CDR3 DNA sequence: TGTGCCAGCAGCCTGACAAATTCACCCCTCCACTTT. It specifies CASSLTNSPLHF.

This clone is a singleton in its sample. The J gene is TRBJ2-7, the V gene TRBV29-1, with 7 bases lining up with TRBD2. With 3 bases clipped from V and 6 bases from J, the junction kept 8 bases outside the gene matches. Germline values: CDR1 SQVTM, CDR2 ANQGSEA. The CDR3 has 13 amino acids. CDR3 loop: CSVEGGTPGEQYF. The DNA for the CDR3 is TGCAGCGTTGAGGGAGGGACGCCGGGCGAGCAGTACTTC.

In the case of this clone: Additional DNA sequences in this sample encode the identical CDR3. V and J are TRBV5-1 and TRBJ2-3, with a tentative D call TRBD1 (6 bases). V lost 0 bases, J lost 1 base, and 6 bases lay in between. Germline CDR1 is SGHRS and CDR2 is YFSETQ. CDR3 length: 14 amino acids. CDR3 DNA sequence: TGCGCCAGCAGCTTGGACAGGGGCACAGATACGCAGTATTTT. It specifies CASSLDRGTDTQYF. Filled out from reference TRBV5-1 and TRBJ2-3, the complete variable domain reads KAGVTQTPRYLIKTRGQQVTLSCSPISGHRSVSWYQQTPGQGLQFLFEYFSETQRNKGNFPGRFSGRQFSNSRSEMNVSTLELGDSALYLCASSLDRGTDTQYFGPGTRLTVL.